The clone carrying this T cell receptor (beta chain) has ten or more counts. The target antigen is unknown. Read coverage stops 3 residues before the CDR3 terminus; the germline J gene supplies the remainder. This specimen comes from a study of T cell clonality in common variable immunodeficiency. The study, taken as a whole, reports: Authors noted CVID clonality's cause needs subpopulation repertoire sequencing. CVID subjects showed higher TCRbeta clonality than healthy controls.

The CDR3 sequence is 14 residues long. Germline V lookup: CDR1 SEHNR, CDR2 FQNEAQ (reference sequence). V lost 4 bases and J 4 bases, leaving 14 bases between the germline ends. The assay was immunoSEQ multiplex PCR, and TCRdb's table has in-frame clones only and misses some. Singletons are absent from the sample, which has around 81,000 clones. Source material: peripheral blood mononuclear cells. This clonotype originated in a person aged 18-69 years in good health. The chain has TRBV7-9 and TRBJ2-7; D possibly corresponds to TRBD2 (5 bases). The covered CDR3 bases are TGTGCCAGCAGCTCATCACCGGACTCGTACGAG. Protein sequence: CASSSSPDSYE. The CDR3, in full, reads CASSSSPDSYEQYF. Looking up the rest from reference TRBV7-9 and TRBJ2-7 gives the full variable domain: DTGVSQNPRHKITKRGQNVTFRCDPISEHNRLYWYRQTLGQGPEFLTYFQNEAQLEKSRLLSDRFSAERPKGSFSTLEIQRTEQGDSAMYLCASSSSPDSYEQYFGPGTRLTVT.